One and the same sample provided the 6 T cell receptor beta chains below, sequenced in a study of cytomegalovirus exposure and HLA in healthy donors. This PCR relied on a set of 60 Vbeta primers and 13 Jbeta primers. This table comes from immunoSEQ multiplex PCR, and its TCRdb copy is limited to in-frame clones, with some not included. The sample lists a few hundred thousand clones, around 79% occurring once. Sequences were obtained from PBMCs. These receptors were obtained from a girl aged 2 to 9 in good health and CMV-seronegative.

In its sample, this clone was seen a few times. The V and J genes are TRBV19 and TRBJ1-1, with D tentatively TRBD1 (5 bases). Germline V CDR1 and CDR2: LNHDA, SQIVND (reference sequence). V was trimmed by 5 bases and J by 0 bases, leaving 16 bases between them. The CDR3 totals 16 residues. CDR3 bases: TGTGCCAGTAGTCCCGGGGGGGGATTCATGAACACTGAAGCTTTCTTT. Translating gives CASSPGGGFMNTEAFF.

This chain connects TRBV5-6 to TRBJ1-5; D possibly corresponds to TRBD1 (5 bases). The ends were cut back, 2 bases at V and 9 bases at J, with 18 bases in the middle. This CDR3 has 15 residues. Per germline, CDR1 SGHDT and CDR2 YYEEEE. CDR3 in DNA: TGTGCCAGCAGCTTATATCAGGGATGGTTTGCGCCCCAGCATTTT. Amino acid sequence: CASSLYQGWFAPQHF.

Points on this clone: A junction boundary mismatches the germline segment, possibly from a read error. The genes are TRBV7-9 and TRBJ1-1; no reliable D call. From germline, CDR1 is SEHNR and CDR2 FQNEAQ (reference sequence). This CDR3 comprises 14 residues. CDR3: CSSSLDYKNTEAFF. The CDR3, as DNA: TGTTCCAGCAGCCTAGACTACAAGAACACTGAAGCTTTCTTT.

The J gene is TRBJ1-2, the V gene TRBV7-9, with unresolved D. Per germline, CDR1 SEHNR and CDR2 FQNEAQ (reference sequence). V was cut by 1 base and J by 8 bases, with 8 bases left in between. This CDR3 comprises 12 residues. The CDR3 region has the DNA TGTGCCAGCAGCTTAGTAGACTTCGGCTACACCTTC. It is translated as CASSLVDFGYTF. The whole variable domain, remainder taken from reference TRBV7-9 and TRBJ1-2, is DTGVSQNPRHKITKRGQNVTFRCDPISEHNRLYWYRQTLGQGPEFLTYFQNEAQLEKSRLLSDRFSAERPKGSFSTLEIQRTEQGDSAMYLCASSLVDFGYTFGSGTRLTVV.

Regarding this clone: Other DNA sequences in the same sample also yield this CDR3. The genes are TRBV5-4 and TRBJ2-3; D not certain. The CDR3 is 14 amino acids. V was shortened by 3 bases and J by 2 bases, with 10 bases between the two germline ends. Germline CDR1 is SGHNT and CDR2 is YYREEE (reference sequence). The DNA of the CDR3 is TGTGCCAGCAGCTCCCCCGGGTTCACAGATACGCAGTATTTT. Its translation is CASSSPGFTDTQYF.

The chain uses TRBV4-1 and TRBJ2-5; D is undetermined. V shed 0 bases and J shed 4 bases, with 12 bases lying between them. The CDR3 loop spans 15 amino acids. Germline CDR1 is MGHRA and CDR2 is YSYEKL. For the CDR3, the DNA is TGCGCCAGCAGCCAAGATGAAGGAGCCCCAGAGACCCAGTACTTC. Its translation is CASSQDEGAPETQYF.